Given below is one TCR beta chain in context. The germline V gene encodes CDR1 SGHTA and CDR2 FQGNSA. J was trimmed by 3 bases and V by 6 bases; bases with no gene match: 7. The CDR3 loop spans 15 amino acids. This sample was taken from a study of blood T cell repertoires in COVID-19. Study in general: Samples came from the United States, Italy and Spain, spanning acute and convalescent COVID-19. In each case, the material was cDNA or gDNA derived from T cells, B-cell-depleted T cells, or PBMCs.

Authors' methods: Estimates of nucleated cell counts were drawn from the amplification of reference gene primers. TCRdb's table, derived via immunoSEQ multiplex PCR, lists solely in-frame clones and lacks some. The V and J calls and clone size were taken over from that table, and D and trimming were inferred from the DNA. Of fewer than 250,000 clones in the sample, about four fifths were seen once. The chain has TRBV7-2 and TRBJ2-7; 11 bases map to TRBD1. The specimen sequenced was peripheral blood. This TCR was recovered from an older woman with acute or convalescent COVID-19. CDR3 sequence (DNA): TGTGCCAGCAGTCGACCCGGGACAGGGGGCTACGAGCAGTACTTC. Amino acid sequence: CASSRPGTGGYEQYF.